These T cell receptor beta chains were read from a single sample in a study of blood T cells in healthy people across ages. TCRdb re-analysed the 5' RACE reads in MiXCR, keeping a single row per CDR3 protein. The top ten hold about 20% of the sample, which has hundreds of thousands of distinct CDR3 sequences, about 20% seen once. Sequenced sample: blood. The receptors originated from a man between 70 and 80 years old in good health. The CDR3 runs from the conserved cysteine through the conserved F or W. Each record gives: V gene, J gene, D gene, CDR3 protein. The D gene is left open where the match is weak.

>TRBV6-6|TRBJ2-6|TRBD1
CASSYGTDLNVLTF
>TRBV11-2|TRBJ2-1|TRBD2
CASSFSGGVYNEQFF
>TRBV10-3|TRBJ2-5|TRBD2
CAISSSGGVQETQYF
>TRBV3-1|TRBJ2-7|TRBD2
CASSLLWGGTYEQYF
>TRBV12-3/TRBV12-4|TRBJ2-1|NA
CASSLWGPYNEQFF
>TRBV18|TRBJ2-1|TRBD1
CASSPPGQGRYGQFF
>TRBV29-1|TRBJ2-1|NA
CSVGGSVGHNEQFF
>TRBV28|TRBJ2-5|TRBD1
CASSRDRAGTQYF
>TRBV14|TRBJ2-5|NA
CASSQAQETQYF
>TRBV7-6|TRBJ1-6|NA
CASSLGSRAGSPLHF
>TRBV6-6|TRBJ2-3|NA
CASAGSGASTDTQYF
>TRBV5-6|NA|NA
CASSANDGASYEQYF
>TRBV28|NA|NA
CAGGLQNVDEQFF
>TRBV6-1|TRBJ2-1|TRBD2
CASMGLAGVYEQFF
>TRBV11-3|TRBJ2-5|TRBD1
CASSFGTGRQTQYF
>TRBV12-3/TRBV12-4|TRBJ1-2|NA
CASSLAEGSPYGYTF
>TRBV4-2|TRBJ2-5|NA
CASSHEGRDRTQYF
>TRBV28|TRBJ2-1|NA
CASSPGLDEQFF
>TRBV7-2|TRBJ1-6|TRBD1
CASSLAGEGQTNSPLHF
>TRBV11-2|NA|NA
CASSSGPLRGETQYF
>TRBV7-2|TRBJ1-2|NA
CASSEGRGGYTF
>TRBV6-5|TRBJ2-5|NA
CASSWAQGQETQYF
>TRBV7-6|TRBJ2-7|NA
CASSLLRDEQYF
>TRBV29-1|TRBJ1-2|TRBD1
CSVVTGMARNGYTF
>TRBV12-3/TRBV12-4|TRBJ1-5|NA
CASSFTSGLGNQPQHF
>TRBV3-1|TRBJ2-1|TRBD1
CASSHLGQEPYNEQFF
>TRBV10-3|TRBJ2-5|TRBD1
CAISERQGSETQYF
>TRBV15|TRBJ1-1|TRBD1
CATSRAGGTEAFF
>TRBV12-3/TRBV12-4|TRBJ1-2|NA
CASRPGMAGYTF
>TRBV6-1|TRBJ1-5|NA
CAGSDLRYSNQPQHF
>TRBV4-2|TRBJ1-1|NA
CASSQISAGLNTEAFF
>TRBV2|TRBJ2-4|NA
CASSEAVKNIQYF
>TRBV29-1|TRBJ1-1|NA
CSVDSSGGRTEAFF
>TRBV7-2|TRBJ1-5|NA
CASSLSKGGNQPQHF
>TRBV4-2|TRBJ1-2|NA
CASSLEAVLYGYTF
>TRBV20-1|TRBJ1-6|NA
CSAREGTLGSYNSPLHF
>TRBV20-1|TRBJ1-2|NA
CSAARRDTANYGYTF
>TRBV7-2|TRBJ2-1|NA
CASSAQVEQFF
>TRBV12-3/TRBV12-4|TRBJ2-3|NA
CASRLGRGSDTQYF
>TRBV20-1|TRBJ1-5|TRBD1
CSARDRQGGGGNQPQHF
>TRBV5-1|TRBJ1-2|TRBD1
CASSMGQGIDGYTF
>TRBV7-2|TRBJ2-7|NA
CASSDQAQSYEQYF
>TRBV7-2|TRBJ1-2|TRBD1
CASSLVQGALGYGYTF
>TRBV27|TRBJ2-1|NA
CDSRMLAGNRNEQFF
>TRBV6-1|TRBJ2-1|NA
CASSAELGVWEQFF
>TRBV18|TRBJ2-5|NA
CASSPVNRVGEAQYF
>TRBV5-1|TRBJ2-1|NA
CASSRTLSSYNEQFF
>TRBV12-3/TRBV12-4|TRBJ2-1|NA
CASSLSRNNEQFF
>TRBV9|TRBJ2-1|NA
CASSPDLSYNEQFF
>TRBV20-1|TRBJ1-2|NA
CSASVGADYGYTF
>TRBV3-1|TRBJ1-5|NA
CASSPEWYGQPQHF
>TRBV19|TRBJ1-1|NA
CASSPRDNPMNTEAFF
>TRBV7-2|TRBJ2-1|TRBD2
CASSAQSRLAEQFF
>TRBV5-1|TRBJ1-1|NA
CASSPLAMNTEAFF